A selection of T cell receptor beta chains follows, all from one sample in a study of cytomegalovirus exposure and HLA in healthy donors. TCRdb's table, derived via immunoSEQ multiplex PCR, lists solely in-frame clones and lacks some. The table records 150,000 or so clones, around 84% of them present only once. Sequenced material: PBMCs. The receptors originated from a woman in her forties in good health and CMV-seropositive. The CDR3 runs from the conserved cysteine through the conserved F or W. The D gene is left open where the match is weak. Where a row states a size, it is once, few, many or the class of an expanded clone; other rows omit it.

abundance: .
v_gene: TRBV14
d_gene: .
j_gene: TRBJ2-2
CDR3aa: CASSQPRDWANTGELFF
CDR3nt: TGTGCCAGCAGCCAACCCAGGGATTGGGCGAACACCGGGGAGCTGTTTTTT

abundance: .
v_gene: TRBV18
d_gene: .
j_gene: TRBJ2-7
CDR3aa: CASSPTAQRDEQYF
CDR3nt: TGTGCCAGCTCACCGACGGCCCAGAGGGACGAGCAGTACTTC

abundance: .
v_gene: TRBV6-1
d_gene: TRBD1
j_gene: TRBJ2-1
CDR3aa: CASSERTGIINEQFF
CDR3nt: TGTGCCAGCAGTGAGCGGACAGGGATCATCAATGAGCAGTTCTTC

abundance: .
v_gene: TRBV4-1
d_gene: TRBD2
j_gene: TRBJ2-5
CDR3aa: CASRSSGRQQETQYF
CDR3nt: TGCGCCAGCAGGTCTAGCGGGAGGCAACAAGAGACCCAGTACTTC

abundance: .
v_gene: TRBV30
d_gene: .
j_gene: TRBJ2-1
CDR3aa: CAWSVLDEQFF
CDR3nt: TGTGCCTGGAGTGTTTTAGATGAGCAGTTCTTC

abundance: .
v_gene: TRBV7-2
d_gene: TRBD2
j_gene: TRBJ2-7
CDR3aa: CASSVGLAGVYEQYF
CDR3nt: TGTGCCAGCAGCGTGGGACTAGCGGGAGTTTACGAGCAGTACTTC

abundance: .
v_gene: TRBV7-3
d_gene: TRBD2
j_gene: TRBJ2-5
CDR3aa: CASSCNLAGEHF
CDR3nt: TGTGCCAGCAGCTGCAACCTAGCGGGAGAACACTTC

abundance: few
v_gene: TRBV5-1
d_gene: .
j_gene: TRBJ2-4
CDR3aa: CASSLPGVNIQYF
CDR3nt: TGCGCCAGCAGCTTGCCAGGGGTGAACATTCAGTACTTC

abundance: few
v_gene: TRBV10-2
d_gene: TRBD2
j_gene: TRBJ2-1
CDR3aa: CASRGAGGNEQFF
CDR3nt: TGCGCCAGCCGGGGGGCGGGAGGAAATGAGCAGTTCTTC

abundance: .
v_gene: TRBV7-9
d_gene: .
j_gene: TRBJ2-7
CDR3aa: CSSSFSQWEQYF
CDR3nt: TGTTCCAGCAGCTTCTCACAGTGGGAGCAGTACTTC

abundance: few
v_gene: TRBV11-2
d_gene: .
j_gene: TRBJ1-5
CDR3aa: CASSFAGGSNQPQHF
CDR3nt: TGTGCCAGCAGCTTCGCCGGGGGTAGCAATCAGCCCCAGCATTTT

abundance: .
v_gene: TRBV5-1
d_gene: .
j_gene: TRBJ2-7
CDR3aa: CASSLQIGTTYEQYF
CDR3nt: TGCGCCAGCAGCTTGCAAATAGGAACTACCTACGAGCAGTACTTC

abundance: .
v_gene: TRBV6-6
d_gene: TRBD1
j_gene: TRBJ1-2
CDR3aa: CASSQTGGYGYTF
CDR3nt: TGTGCCAGCAGCCAGACAGGGGGCTATGGCTACACCTTC

abundance: .
v_gene: TRBV6-5
d_gene: TRBD1
j_gene: TRBJ1-2
CDR3aa: CASSYLGTGGNYGYTF
CDR3nt: TGTGCCAGCAGTTACCTGGGGACAGGGGGGAACTATGGCTACACCTTC

abundance: .
v_gene: TRBV11-1
d_gene: TRBD1
j_gene: TRBJ2-1
CDR3aa: CASSLAATGFWGNEQFF
CDR3nt: TGTGCCAGCAGCTTAGCGGCGACAGGGTTCTGGGGAAATGAGCAGTTCTTC

abundance: .
v_gene: TRBV5-1
d_gene: .
j_gene: TRBJ2-7
CDR3aa: CASSFDSRGYEQYF
CDR3nt: TGCGCCAGCAGCTTTGACTCCCGTGGCTACGAGCAGTACTTC

abundance: .
v_gene: TRBV19
d_gene: TRBD2
j_gene: TRBJ2-6
CDR3aa: CGSGGSGANVLTF
CDR3nt: TGTGGATCGGGGGGCTCTGGGGCCAACGTCCTGACTTTC

abundance: .
v_gene: TRBV6-1
d_gene: TRBD2
j_gene: TRBJ2-7
CDR3aa: CASSERTSGGTYEQYF
CDR3nt: TGTGCCAGCAGTGAGCGGACTAGCGGGGGGACCTACGAGCAGTACTTC

abundance: .
v_gene: TRBV5-6
d_gene: .
j_gene: TRBJ2-7
CDR3aa: CASSLLQGTYEQYF
CDR3nt: TGTGCCAGCAGCTTGCTCCAGGGGACCTACGAGCAGTACTTC

abundance: .
v_gene: TRBV5-1
d_gene: .
j_gene: TRBJ2-5
CDR3aa: CASSPMGGRKYQETQYF
CDR3nt: TGCGCCAGCAGCCCGATGGGGGGACGAAAGTACCAAGAGACCCAGTACTTC

abundance: once
v_gene: TRBV28
d_gene: TRBD1
j_gene: TRBJ2-2
CDR3aa: CASSPRLGQGTTGELFF
CDR3nt: TGTGCCAGCAGTCCCCGTCTGGGACAGGGGACTACCGGGGAGCTGTTTTTT

abundance: .
v_gene: TRBV7-3
d_gene: .
j_gene: TRBJ2-3
CDR3aa: CASSLRDLGTDTQYF
CDR3nt: TGTGCCAGCAGCCTTCGGGACTTAGGCACAGATACGCAGTATTTT

abundance: .
v_gene: TRBV6-5
d_gene: TRBD2
j_gene: TRBJ2-4
CDR3aa: CASSSQKAGKDIQYF
CDR3nt: TGTGCCAGCAGTTCCCAGAAAGCGGGAAAGGACATTCAGTACTTC

abundance: .
v_gene: TRBV27
d_gene: .
j_gene: TRBJ2-1
CDR3aa: CASSLSGHNEQFF
CDR3nt: TGTGCCAGCAGTTTATCGGGGCACAATGAGCAGTTCTTC

abundance: .
v_gene: TRBV19
d_gene: .
j_gene: TRBJ1-2
CDR3aa: CASNTRLNYGYTF
CDR3nt: TGTGCCAGTAATACGCGACTGAACTATGGCTACACCTTC

abundance: .
v_gene: TRBV9
d_gene: .
j_gene: TRBJ1-2
CDR3aa: CASSVPNFLGYGYTF
CDR3nt: TGTGCCAGCAGCGTACCCAACTTTCTCGGGTATGGCTACACCTTC

abundance: .
v_gene: TRBV5-1
d_gene: TRBD1
j_gene: TRBJ1-4
CDR3aa: CASSWTGFGSTNEKLFF
CDR3nt: TGCGCCAGCAGCTGGACAGGGTTCGGGTCAACTAATGAAAAACTGTTTTTT

abundance: .
v_gene: TRBV6-5
d_gene: .
j_gene: TRBJ1-5
CDR3aa: CASSWGGPYGRQPQHF
CDR3nt: TGTGCCAGCAGTTGGGGGGGGCCTTACGGACGACAGCCCCAGCATTTT

abundance: .
v_gene: TRBV5-8
d_gene: TRBD2
j_gene: TRBJ2-1
CDR3aa: CASSFGISAGAYNEQFF
CDR3nt: TGTGCCAGCAGCTTCGGGATATCAGCGGGGGCTTACAATGAGCAGTTCTTC

abundance: .
v_gene: TRBV18
d_gene: .
j_gene: TRBJ2-5
CDR3aa: CASSLIPGSQETQYF
CDR3nt: TGTGCCAGCTCCCTAATACCGGGAAGCCAAGAGACCCAGTACTTC

abundance: .
v_gene: TRBV28
d_gene: .
j_gene: TRBJ2-7
CDR3aa: CASSPLELRGHYEQYF
CDR3nt: TGTGCCAGCAGTCCCTTAGAACTCAGGGGACACTACGAGCAGTACTTC

abundance: .
v_gene: TRBV7-6
d_gene: TRBD2
j_gene: TRBJ2-7
CDR3aa: CASSPYSGVAGGQQYF
CDR3nt: TGTGCCAGCAGCCCCTACTCGGGGGTAGCGGGAGGCCAGCAGTACTTC

abundance: .
v_gene: TRBV19
d_gene: TRBD1
j_gene: TRBJ1-1
CDR3aa: CASSRQGTMNTEAFF
CDR3nt: TGTGCCAGTAGTAGACAGGGTACCATGAACACTGAAGCTTTCTTT

abundance: .
v_gene: TRBV11-2
d_gene: .
j_gene: TRBJ2-1
CDR3aa: CASSLGADNEQFF
CDR3nt: TGTGCCAGCAGCTTAGGAGCGGACAATGAGCAGTTCTTC

abundance: few
v_gene: TRBV7-2
d_gene: .
j_gene: TRBJ2-3
CDR3aa: CASSLGGESSTDTQYF
CDR3nt: TGTGCCAGCAGCTTAGGGGGGGAATCTAGCACAGATACGCAGTATTTT

abundance: .
v_gene: TRBV5-1
d_gene: TRBD1
j_gene: TRBJ1-1
CDR3aa: CASSLVLNRGRTEAFF
CDR3nt: TGCGCCAGCAGCTTGGTCCTTAACAGGGGACGAACTGAAGCTTTCTTT

abundance: once
v_gene: TRBV11-2
d_gene: TRBD2
j_gene: TRBJ2-1
CDR3aa: CASSLDGTSGSIYYNEQFF
CDR3nt: TGTGCCAGCAGCTTAGACGGGACTAGCGGGAGCATATACTACAATGAGCAGTTCTTC

abundance: .
v_gene: TRBV19
d_gene: TRBD1
j_gene: TRBJ1-5
CDR3aa: CASSTNPLTGGWSNQPQHF
CDR3nt: TGTGCCAGTAGCACCAACCCCTTGACAGGGGGCTGGAGCAATCAGCCCCAGCATTTT

abundance: .
v_gene: TRBV6-4
d_gene: TRBD2
j_gene: TRBJ2-2
CDR3aa: CASSGIAGVTGELFF
CDR3nt: TGTGCCAGCAGTGGAATAGCGGGAGTCACCGGGGAGCTGTTTTTT

abundance: .
v_gene: TRBV7-6
d_gene: .
j_gene: TRBJ2-1
CDR3aa: CASSLLLADEQFF
CDR3nt: TGTGCCAGCAGCCTGTTGTTAGCCGATGAGCAGTTCTTC

abundance: .
v_gene: TRBV7-2
d_gene: TRBD2
j_gene: TRBJ2-7
CDR3aa: CASSFGGTSYEQYF
CDR3nt: TGTGCCAGCAGCTTCGGGGGGACCTCCTACGAGCAGTACTTC

abundance: once
v_gene: TRBV15
d_gene: .
j_gene: TRBJ2-1
CDR3aa: CATSRTVYNEQFF
CDR3nt: TGTGCCACCAGCAGGACAGTCTACAATGAGCAGTTCTTC

abundance: .
v_gene: TRBV7-3
d_gene: .
j_gene: TRBJ2-7
CDR3aa: CASSPPLTDEYEQYF
CDR3nt: TGTGCCAGCAGCCCGCCGCTGACAGACGAGTACGAGCAGTACTTC

abundance: .
v_gene: TRBV19
d_gene: TRBD2
j_gene: TRBJ2-1
CDR3aa: CASREGGYYNEQFF
CDR3nt: TGTGCCAGTCGGGAGGGGGGTTACTACAATGAGCAGTTCTTC

abundance: .
v_gene: TRBV7-3
d_gene: .
j_gene: TRBJ2-1
CDR3aa: CASSLAGLRNEQFF
CDR3nt: TGTGCCAGCAGCTTAGCGGGGCTTCGGAATGAGCAGTTCTTC

abundance: .
v_gene: TRBV5-4
d_gene: .
j_gene: TRBJ2-3
CDR3aa: CASSPARASGTDTQYF
CDR3nt: TGTGCCAGCAGCCCTGCCAGGGCTAGCGGCACAGATACGCAGTATTTT

abundance: .
v_gene: TRBV13
d_gene: TRBD1
j_gene: TRBJ1-1
CDR3aa: CASSEDRGAPREIDEAFF
CDR3nt: TGTGCCAGCAGCGAGGACAGGGGAGCACCCCGAGAGATAGATGAAGCTTTCTTT

abundance: once
v_gene: TRBV28
d_gene: TRBD1
j_gene: TRBJ1-2
CDR3aa: CASSLFRGLGYGYTF
CDR3nt: TGTGCCAGCAGTTTATTCAGGGGGCTGGGCTATGGCTACACCTTC

abundance: few
v_gene: TRBV20-1
d_gene: .
j_gene: TRBJ2-5
CDR3aa: CSAQGQETQYF
CDR3nt: TGCAGTGCTCAGGGGCAAGAGACCCAGTACTTC

abundance: .
v_gene: TRBV18
d_gene: TRBD2
j_gene: TRBJ2-3
CDR3aa: CASSPQTSGRALTDTQYF
CDR3nt: TGTGCCAGCTCACCGCAGACTAGCGGGAGGGCCCTCACAGATACGCAGTATTTT

abundance: .
v_gene: TRBV27
d_gene: TRBD2
j_gene: TRBJ2-3
CDR3aa: CASSFPSGSPDTQYF
CDR3nt: TGTGCCAGCAGTTTCCCTAGCGGGAGCCCGGATACGCAGTATTTT

abundance: .
v_gene: TRBV7-9
d_gene: .
j_gene: TRBJ1-1
CDR3aa: CASSLDGGGGAEAFF
CDR3nt: TGTGCCAGCAGCTTAGATGGAGGGGGGGGAGCTGAAGCTTTCTTT

abundance: .
v_gene: TRBV30
d_gene: TRBD1
j_gene: TRBJ2-2
CDR3aa: CAWSGGTGRHGELFF
CDR3nt: TGTGCCTGGAGCGGCGGGACAGGGAGGCACGGGGAGCTGTTTTTT

abundance: .
v_gene: TRBV6-6
d_gene: TRBD2
j_gene: TRBJ2-1
CDR3aa: CASSSTSGEVRVQFF
CDR3nt: TGTGCCAGCAGCAGTACTAGCGGGGAGGTGAGGGTGCAGTTCTTC

abundance: .
v_gene: TRBV29-1
d_gene: TRBD1
j_gene: TRBJ1-5
CDR3aa: CSVGAGGTNQPQHF
CDR3nt: TGCAGCGTTGGTGCAGGGGGTACCAATCAGCCCCAGCATTTT

abundance: few
v_gene: TRBV5-1
d_gene: .
j_gene: TRBJ2-7
CDR3aa: CASSLAGRGYEQYF
CDR3nt: TGCGCCAGCAGCTTGGCGGGTCGCGGCTACGAGCAGTACTTC

abundance: .
v_gene: TRBV30
d_gene: .
j_gene: TRBJ2-7
CDR3aa: CAWMSSSYEQYF
CDR3nt: TGTGCCTGGATGAGTAGCTCCTACGAGCAGTACTTC